This is a list of T cell receptor beta chains from one sample in a study of blood T cell repertoires in COVID-19. TCRdb's table, derived via immunoSEQ multiplex PCR, lists solely in-frame clones and lacks some. The table lists some 300,000 clones, around 92% of them singletons. Specimen: peripheral blood. The receptors were sampled from a woman aged 25 to 39 with COVID-19, enrolled during active disease. Both conserved end residues are part of each CDR3. The D gene is left open where the match is weak. Where a row states a size, it is once, few, many or the class of an expanded clone; other rows omit it.

v_gene	j_gene	abundance	d_gene	CDR3nt	CDR3aa
TRBV4-3	TRBJ2-7	NA	TRBD2	TGCGCCAGCAGCCAAGATAGCGGGGGAGCCTACGAGCAGTACTTC	CASSQDSGGAYEQYF
TRBV5-5	TRBJ2-5	NA	TRBD2	TGTGCCAGCAGCTTCTCTAGCGGCCAAGAGACCCAGTACTTC	CASSFSSGQETQYF
TRBV5-4	TRBJ1-1	NA	NA	TGTGCCAGCAGCTTGGATCCCTTTAGAGGAGGGAACACTGAAGCTTTCTTT	CASSLDPFRGGNTEAFF
TRBV7-2	TRBJ2-7	NA	NA	TGTGCCAGCAGCTTAAGGCCAGGTACCTACGAGCAGTACTTC	CASSLRPGTYEQYF
TRBV10-1	TRBJ2-1	NA	TRBD2	TGCGCCAGCAGTAAGGGCACTAGCGGGGGGGCGGTTGAGCAGTTCTTC	CASSKGTSGGAVEQFF
TRBV28	TRBJ2-5	NA	TRBD2	TGTGCCAGCAGTTTATTGAGCGGGGGGCCCCAAGAGACCCAGTACTTC	CASSLLSGGPQETQYF
TRBV6-5	TRBJ1-1	NA	TRBD1	TGTGCCATACGACAGGGGTTAACGAGCACTGAAGCTTTCTTT	CAIRQGLTSTEAFF
TRBV15	TRBJ2-1	NA	TRBD1	TGTGCCACCAGCAGTGGGACAGGGAAACCCTACAATGAGCAGTTCTTC	CATSSGTGKPYNEQFF
TRBV6-5	TRBJ1-4	NA	NA	TGTGCCAGCAGCTACCTGGGACTTGGTGAAAAACTGTTTTTT	CASSYLGLGEKLFF
TRBV4-1	TRBJ2-7	few	NA	TGCGCCAGCAGCCAAACTGGACTTGGGAGCTCCTACGAGCAGTACTTC	CASSQTGLGSSYEQYF
TRBV21-1	TRBJ1-5	NA	NA	TGTGCCAGCGTGCGTGAACGCTATAGCAATCAGCCCCAGCATTTT	CASVRERYSNQPQHF
TRBV30	TRBJ2-1	NA	NA	TGTGCCTGGAGTGCTGGCCTTGGGCCCTACAATGAGCAGTTCTTC	CAWSAGLGPYNEQFF
TRBV24-1	TRBJ2-2	NA	NA	TGTGCCACCAGTGATACCGGTACCGGGGAGCTGTTTTTT	CATSDTGTGELFF
TRBV30	TRBJ2-5	NA	NA	TGTGCCTGGAGTGGCCGGAATGGCGGGGGCCGGTACCAAGAGACCCAGTACTTC	CAWSGRNGGGRYQETQYF
TRBV9	TRBJ2-7	NA	NA	TGTGCCAGCAGCGTAGCCCCCAGAGGCGAGCAGTACTTC	CASSVAPRGEQYF
TRBV19	TRBJ1-1	NA	TRBD1	TGTGCCAGTAGTATGGGGGCGACAGGGGTAGGGAGCGTGAATGCTTTCTTT	CASSMGATGVGSVNAFF
TRBV5-1	TRBJ2-5	few	NA	TGCGCCAGCAGCTTGGGGAGGCTGGGAGAGACCCAGTACTTC	CASSLGRLGETQYF
TRBV5-7	TRBJ1-1	NA	NA	TGTGCCAGCAGCTCCAGGGGCTTTGAAGCTTTCTTT	CASSSRGFEAFF
TRBV20-1	TRBJ2-5	NA	NA	TGCAGTGCTCCGGAGACCCAGTACTTC	CSAPETQYF